The 8 T cell receptor beta chains given below trace back to one sample, sequenced in a study of technical replicates of blood from a few donors. The repertoire was sequenced with immunoSEQ multiplex PCR; TCRdb's copy has only in-frame clones and lacks some. The sample includes tens of thousands of clones, about 95% of them seen just once. Sequenced material: T cells isolated from PBMCs. The receptors were sampled from a human donor in good health.

V gene TRBV28 combines with J gene TRBJ2-7; 8 bases fit TRBD1. This CDR3 has 15 residues. Trimming took 6 bases from V and 7 from J; bases not matched to a gene: 14. Germline-derived CDR1 and CDR2 are MDHEN and SYDVKM. For the CDR3, the DNA is TGTGCCAGCAGCAGCGCCGGGACAGGTCTGGGGGAGCAGTACTTC. It translates to CASSSAGTGLGEQYF.

The rearrangement uses TRBV5-5 and TRBJ1-2; 10 nucleotides match TRBD1. Per germline, CDR1 SGHKS and CDR2 YYEKEE (reference sequence). CDR3 length equals 16 residues. Trimming cost V 4 bases and J 6 bases; bases outside gene matches: 12. CDR3 DNA: TGTGCCAGCAGCCCAACCCCCGGGACAGGGGTTGATGGCTACACCTTC. As protein: CASSPTPGTGVDGYTF.

The V call is TRBV20-1, the J call TRBJ2-7; 8 bases map to TRBD2. CDR1 is DFQATT and CDR2 is SNEGSKA in the germline V gene (reference sequence). There are 11 residues in the CDR3. The ends lost 6 bases at V and 6 bases at J; junction bases unmatched: 4. CDR3 sequence (DNA): TGCAGTGCGCTCGGGGGGGCCGAGCAGTACTTC. The encoded protein is CSALGGAEQYF.

J is TRBJ1-2 and V is TRBV7-9; a weak D match, TRBD1 (5 bases). The germline CDR1 and CDR2 sequences are SEHNR and FQNEAQ (reference sequence). This CDR3 region has 15 residues. Trimming shortened V by 5 bases and J by 2 bases, and 15 bases separated the two germline ends. The DNA of the CDR3 is TGTGCCAGCAGCCTCACAGGTGGAGCGAACTATGGCTACACCTTC. This translates into CASSLTGGANYGYTF.

Comment on this clone: The CDR3 does not close with the conserved phenylalanine or tryptophan, likely indicating a read error. It is unclear where the CDR3 begins or ends on the DNA, so no DNA is shown, and the CDR3 is as TCRdb lists it. The chain joins TRBV6-1 to TRBJ2-4; the DNA was not used to check the table's D call, TRBD2. In germline, CDR1 is MNHNS, CDR2 SASEGT. The CDR3 has 12 residues if both end residues are counted. CDR3: CASSVSGLRILV.

V usage is TRBV6-5 and J usage is TRBJ2-5; TRBD1 is a possible D gene (5 bases). The CDR3 spans 15 residues. Germline V gene data show CDR1 as MNHEY and CDR2 as SVGAGI. Trimming removed 0 bases from V and 5 bases from J, with 13 bases in between. CDR3 nucleotide sequence: TGTGCCAGCAGTTACTCATCAGGGATCAGGGAGACCCAGTACTTC. Encoded protein: CASSYSSGIRETQYF.

The chain combines TRBV5-1 with TRBJ2-7; 9 nucleotides line up with TRBD2. The CDR3 sequence is 17 residues long. Per germline, CDR1 SGHRS and CDR2 YFSETQ. V dropped 3 bases and J dropped 2; count of bases not matched to a gene: 12. The CDR3 DNA reads TGCGCCAGCAGCTGGGACATTGGACTAGCGCCACCCTACGAGCAGTACTTC. Residues: CASSWDIGLAPPYEQYF.

The gene calls are TRBV11-3 and TRBJ2-1; no firm D call. V lost 0 bases and J 7 bases, leaving 10 bases between the germline ends. The CDR3 has 14 residues. Per the germline V gene, CDR1 is SGHNT and CDR2 is YENEEA. CDR3 loop: CASSLDLAQNEQFF. In DNA, the CDR3 is TGTGCCAGCAGCTTAGATTTAGCCCAGAATGAGCAGTTCTTC.